One T cell receptor beta chain is described in this entry. The antigen remains undetermined. Repertoires were generated with immunoSEQ multiplex PCR, while TCRdb's copy carries only in-frame clones and drops some. Altogether fewer than 110,000 clones are present, roughly 90% being singletons, with the ten largest covering 8% to 10%. This entry belongs to a study of T cell responses to AZD1222 COVID-19 vaccine. Study-wide results and caveats: Spike regions recognized by vaccine-associated CD4 TCRs spanned the protein, led by 160-218 and 743-854.

The TCR originated in an adult who received the AZD1222 COVID-19 vaccine. The sample consisted of peripheral blood, taken 28 days after the second AZD1222 dose.

This chain's CDR3 is CASSQDREGETQYF. In nucleotides, the CDR3 is TGTGCCAGCAGCCAAGATAGGGAAGGGGAGACCCAGTACTTC. The genes are TRBV4-2 and TRBJ2-5; D gene unclear. This CDR3 region has 14 residues. Germline V gene lookup returns CDR1 LGHNA and CDR2 YNFKEQ. The V end was cut by 0 bases, the J end by 5 bases, with 10 bases between.